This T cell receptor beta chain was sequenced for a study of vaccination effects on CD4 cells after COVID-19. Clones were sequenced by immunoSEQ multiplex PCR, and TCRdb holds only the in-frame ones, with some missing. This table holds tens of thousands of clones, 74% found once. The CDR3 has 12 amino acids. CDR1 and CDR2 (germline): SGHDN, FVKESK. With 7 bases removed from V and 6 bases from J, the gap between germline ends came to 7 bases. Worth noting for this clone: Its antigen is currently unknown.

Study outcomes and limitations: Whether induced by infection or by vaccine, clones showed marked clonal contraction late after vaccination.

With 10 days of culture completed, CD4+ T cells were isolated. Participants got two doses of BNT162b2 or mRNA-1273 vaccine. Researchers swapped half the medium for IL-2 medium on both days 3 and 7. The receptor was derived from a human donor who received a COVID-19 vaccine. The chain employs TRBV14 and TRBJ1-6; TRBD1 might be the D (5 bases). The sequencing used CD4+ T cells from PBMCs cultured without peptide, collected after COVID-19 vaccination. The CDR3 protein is CASKTANSPLHF. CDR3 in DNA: TGTGCCAGCAAGACAGCTAATTCACCCCTCCACTTT.